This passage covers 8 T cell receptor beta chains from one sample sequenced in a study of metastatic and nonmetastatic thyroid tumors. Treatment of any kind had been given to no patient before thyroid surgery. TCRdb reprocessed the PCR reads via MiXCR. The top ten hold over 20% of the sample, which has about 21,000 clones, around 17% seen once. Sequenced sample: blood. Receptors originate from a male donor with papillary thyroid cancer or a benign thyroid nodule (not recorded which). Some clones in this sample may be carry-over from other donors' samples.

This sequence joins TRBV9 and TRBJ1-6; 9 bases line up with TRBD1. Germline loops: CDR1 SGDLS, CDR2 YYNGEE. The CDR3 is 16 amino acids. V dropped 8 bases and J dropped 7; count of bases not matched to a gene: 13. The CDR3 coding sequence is TGTGCCAGTTCCGGACAGGGGCGCATAATGAATTCACCCCTCCACTTT. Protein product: CASSGQGRIMNSPLHF.

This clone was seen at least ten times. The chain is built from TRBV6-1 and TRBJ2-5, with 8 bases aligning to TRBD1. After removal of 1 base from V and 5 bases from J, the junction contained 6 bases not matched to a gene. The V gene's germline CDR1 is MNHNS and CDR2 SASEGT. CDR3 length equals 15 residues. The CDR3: CASSEVDRDKETQYF. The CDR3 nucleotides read TGTGCCAGCAGTGAAGTGGACAGGGATAAGGAGACCCAGTACTTC.

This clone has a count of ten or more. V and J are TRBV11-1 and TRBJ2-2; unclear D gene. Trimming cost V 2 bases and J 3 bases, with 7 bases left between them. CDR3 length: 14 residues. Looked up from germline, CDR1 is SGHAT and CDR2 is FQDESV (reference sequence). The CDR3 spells CASSLTVYTGELFF. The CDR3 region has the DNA TGTGCCAGCAGCTTAACGGTCTACACCGGGGAGCTGTTTTTT.

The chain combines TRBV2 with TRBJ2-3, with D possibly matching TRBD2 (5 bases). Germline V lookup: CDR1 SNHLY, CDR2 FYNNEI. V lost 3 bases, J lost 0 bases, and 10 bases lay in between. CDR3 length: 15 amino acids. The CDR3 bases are TGTGCCAGCAGTGAGACGGGGTCTAGCACAGATACGCAGTATTTT. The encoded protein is CASSETGSSTDTQYF.

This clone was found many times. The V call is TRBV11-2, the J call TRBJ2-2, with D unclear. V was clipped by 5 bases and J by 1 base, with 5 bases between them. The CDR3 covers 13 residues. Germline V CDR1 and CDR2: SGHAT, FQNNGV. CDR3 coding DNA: TGTGCCAGCAGCCCCCGGAACACCGGGGAGCTGTTTTTT. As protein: CASSPRNTGELFF.

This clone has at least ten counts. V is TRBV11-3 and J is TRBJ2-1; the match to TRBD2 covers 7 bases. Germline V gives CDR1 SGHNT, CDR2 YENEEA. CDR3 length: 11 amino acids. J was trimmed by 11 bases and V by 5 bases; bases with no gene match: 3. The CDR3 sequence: CASSLAEKQFF. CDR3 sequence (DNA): TGTGCCAGCAGCCTAGCGGAAAAGCAGTTCTTC.

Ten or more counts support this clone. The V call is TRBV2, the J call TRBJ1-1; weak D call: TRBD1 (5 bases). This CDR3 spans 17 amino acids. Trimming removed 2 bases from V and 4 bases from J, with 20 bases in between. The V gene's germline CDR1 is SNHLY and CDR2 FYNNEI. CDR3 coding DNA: TGTGCCAGCAGTGAACCCCTTCAGTCTTGGGGGGGCACTGAAGCTTTCTTT. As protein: CASSEPLQSWGGTEAFF.

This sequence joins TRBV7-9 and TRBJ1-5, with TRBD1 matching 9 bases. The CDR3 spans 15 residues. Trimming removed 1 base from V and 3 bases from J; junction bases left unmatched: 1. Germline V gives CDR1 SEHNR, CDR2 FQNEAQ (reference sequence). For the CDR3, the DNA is TGTGCCAGCAGCTTAGGGACAGGGGACAATCAGCCCCAGCATTTT. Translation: CASSLGTGDNQPQHF.